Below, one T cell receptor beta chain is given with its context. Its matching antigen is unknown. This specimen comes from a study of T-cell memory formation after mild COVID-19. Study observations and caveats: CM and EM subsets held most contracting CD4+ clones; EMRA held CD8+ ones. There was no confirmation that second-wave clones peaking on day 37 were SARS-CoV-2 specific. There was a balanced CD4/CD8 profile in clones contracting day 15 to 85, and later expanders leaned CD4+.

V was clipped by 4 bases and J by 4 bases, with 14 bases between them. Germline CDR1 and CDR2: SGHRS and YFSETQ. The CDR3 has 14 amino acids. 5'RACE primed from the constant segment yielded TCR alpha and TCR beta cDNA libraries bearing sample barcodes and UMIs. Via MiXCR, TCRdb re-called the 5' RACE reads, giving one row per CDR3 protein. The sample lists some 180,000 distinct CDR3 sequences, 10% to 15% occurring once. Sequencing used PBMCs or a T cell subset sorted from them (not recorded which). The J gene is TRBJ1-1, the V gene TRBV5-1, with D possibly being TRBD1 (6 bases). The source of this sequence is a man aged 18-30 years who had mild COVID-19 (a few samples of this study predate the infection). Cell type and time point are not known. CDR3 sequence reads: CASSLDGGVTEAFF. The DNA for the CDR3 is TGCGCCAGCAGCCTGGACGGGGGCGTCACTGAAGCTTTCTTT. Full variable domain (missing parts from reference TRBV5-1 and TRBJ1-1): KAGVTQTPRYLIKTRGQQVTLSCSPISGHRSVSWYQQTPGQGLQFLFEYFSETQRNKGNFPGRFSGRQFSNSRSEMNVSTLELGDSALYLCASSLDGGVTEAFFGQGTRLTVV.